This T cell receptor beta chain derives from a study of shared clonotypes between healthy human individuals. Per sorted-subset replicate PCR, input was around 220 ng DNA, representing around 29,000 T cell genomes. The repertoire was sequenced with immunoSEQ multiplex PCR; TCRdb's copy has only in-frame clones and lacks some. The sample has approximately 740,000 clones; 80% to 95% are singletons. Naive CD8 cells lacked CD45RO and underwent positive selection for CCR7, leaving out terminally differentiated effector memory CD45RA+ cells. The CDR3 sequence is 13 residues long. Germline CDR1 and CDR2: PRHDT and FYEKMQ (reference sequence). The V end was cut by 5 bases, the J end by 6 bases, with 10 bases between.

The rearrangement uses TRBV13 and TRBJ2-2; weak D call: TRBD2 (5 bases). Material: naive CD8+ T cells sorted from blood. The receptor's source is a man younger than 40 in good health. CDR3: CASSPLGAGELFF. The CDR3 DNA reads TGTGCCAGCAGCCCTCTCGGGGCCGGGGAGCTGTTTTTT.